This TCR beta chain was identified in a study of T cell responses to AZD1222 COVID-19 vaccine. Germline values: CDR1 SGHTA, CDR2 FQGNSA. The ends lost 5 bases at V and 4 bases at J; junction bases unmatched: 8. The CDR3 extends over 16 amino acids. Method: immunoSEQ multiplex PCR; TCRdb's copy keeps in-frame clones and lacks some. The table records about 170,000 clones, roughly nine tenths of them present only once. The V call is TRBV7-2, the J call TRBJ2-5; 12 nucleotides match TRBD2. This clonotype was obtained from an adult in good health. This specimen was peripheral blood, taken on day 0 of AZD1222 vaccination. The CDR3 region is CASSTGLAGFLETQYF. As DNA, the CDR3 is TGTGCCAGCAGCACCGGACTAGCGGGGTTTTTAGAGACCCAGTACTTC. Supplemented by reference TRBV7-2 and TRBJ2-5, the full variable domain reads GAGVSQSPSNKVTEKGKDVELRCDPISGHTALYWYRQSLGQGLEFLIYFQGNSAPDKSGLPSDRFSAERTGGSVSTLTIQRTQQEDSAVYLCASSTGLAGFLETQYFGPGTRLLVL.